This T cell receptor beta chain was found in a study of blood T cell repertoires in COVID-19. Whole-study context: T cells, B-cell-depleted T cells, or PBMCs supplied cDNA or gDNA.

Per the study methods: Estimates of nucleated cell counts were drawn from the amplification of reference gene primers. Clones were sequenced by immunoSEQ multiplex PCR, and TCRdb holds only the in-frame ones, with some missing. The V and J calls and clone size come from that table; D and trimming were worked out from the DNA. This table has roughly 120,000 clones, 85% to 90% appearing once. This TCR was sampled from a human donor in a cohort sampled during active COVID-19. The sample taken for sequencing was peripheral blood.

CDR3 in amino acids: CASSRYLAGGPNEQFF. The DNA of the CDR3 is TGCGCCAGCAGCCGCTACCTAGCGGGAGGCCCCAATGAGCAGTTCTTC. The chain employs TRBV5-1 and TRBJ2-1; 11 bases fit TRBD2. This CDR3 comprises 16 residues. The trim removed 4 bases at V and 6 bases at J, leaving 9 bases unmatched. Germline V gene lookup returns CDR1 SGHRS and CDR2 YFSETQ.